This T cell receptor beta chain was recorded in a study of T cell repertoires in cytomegalovirus infection. About the study: It can be stated that public TCR beta signatures indicated CMV infection as well as a matching HLA type. General study points: Cumulative public TCR beta family frequency identified carriers of CMV plus the relevant HLA. HLA-C-restricted CMV clonotypes gave the most frequent clonotype in two of eight donors.

TCRdb re-derived calls from the reads in MiXCR, one entry per CDR3 protein. Here the sample spans roughly 720,000 distinct CDR3 sequences, 35% being singletons. V lost 1 base and J 5 bases, leaving 12 bases between the germline ends. The germline V gene encodes CDR1 SGHVS and CDR2 FQNEAQ. The CDR3 length is 15 residues. This clonotype was detected ten times or more. Its antigen is unknown. The rearrangement links TRBV7-8 to TRBJ1-5; D ambiguous. This receptor was obtained from a human donor in good health (CMV status not recorded). Some clones in this sample may be carry-over from other donors' samples. Sequenced: PBMCs. Here the CDR3 reads CASSLELGEHQPQHF. The CDR3, as DNA: TGTGCCAGCAGCTTAGAGCTCGGGGAGCATCAGCCCCAGCATTTT.